The clone carrying this TCR beta chain has ten or more counts. Its antigen is undetermined. It was on clinical symptoms, serum thyroxine, TRAb, thyroid ultrasound and orbital computed tomography that diagnosis relied. The data belong to a study of Graves' ophthalmopathy and Graves' hyperthyroidism. Background on the study: There was a collection of peripheral blood at initial diagnosis, before any treatment.

There are 15 residues in the CDR3. V shed 4 bases and J 5 bases; nucleotides not matched to a gene: 6. Germline loops: CDR1 SGHTA, CDR2 FQGNSA. The study's findings and limits: In blood, most expanded thyroid clonotypes above 0.001 frequency were also detected. Sensitivity reached roughly 71% and specificity approximately 78% when the model predicted ophthalmopathy progression.

TCR beta CDR3 regions were amplified from RNA transcripts. RT-PCR in the first round used HTBI primers; a second-round multiplex PCR followed. MiXCR, applied by TCRdb to the multiplex PCR reads, yields one record per CDR3 protein. This sample has 350,000 to 450,000 distinct CDR3 sequences, with around 21% found just once. The receptor was isolated from a woman younger than 30 with stable Graves' hyperthyroidism. The sequencing input was peripheral blood. This chain links TRBV7-2 with TRBJ2-5, with 11 positions matching TRBD2. The CDR3 spells CASSSSRTSGETQYF. The CDR3 region has the DNA TGTGCCAGCAGCTCCTCTCGGACTAGCGGGGAGACCCAGTACTTC. The whole variable domain, remainder taken from reference TRBV7-2 and TRBJ2-5, is GAGVSQSPSNKVTEKGKDVELRCDPISGHTALYWYRQSLGQGLEFLIYFQGNSAPDKSGLPSDRFSAERTGGSVSTLTIQRTQQEDSAVYLCASSSSRTSGETQYFGPGTRLLVL.